The T cell receptor beta chain described here comes from a study of blood T cell repertoires in COVID-19. About the research overall: Acute-phase and convalescent COVID-19 samples originated in the United States, Italy and Spain. From T cells, B-cell-depleted T cells, or PBMCs came the material, which was cDNA or gDNA.

Original methodology: Scientists estimated how many nucleated cells there were by amplifying reference gene primers. Using immunoSEQ multiplex PCR, the repertoire was profiled, and TCRdb retains in-frame clones only, with some absent. For V, J and clone size, that table is used; D and trimming come from the DNA. The table includes 35,000 to 45,000 clones, 70% to 90% detected once. The CDR3 spans 17 residues. CDR1 and CDR2 (germline): SGHNT, YYREEE (reference sequence). V shed 4 bases and J 5 bases; nucleotides not matched to a gene: 8. Sequenced input: peripheral blood. This receptor was taken from an older man with active COVID-19. The chain joins TRBV5-4 to TRBJ2-1; 14 bases match TRBD2. CDR3 bases: TGTGCCAGCAGCCTCGGGACTAGCGGGAGAAGGAACAATGAGCAGTTCTTC. Translation gives CASSLGTSGRRNNEQFF.